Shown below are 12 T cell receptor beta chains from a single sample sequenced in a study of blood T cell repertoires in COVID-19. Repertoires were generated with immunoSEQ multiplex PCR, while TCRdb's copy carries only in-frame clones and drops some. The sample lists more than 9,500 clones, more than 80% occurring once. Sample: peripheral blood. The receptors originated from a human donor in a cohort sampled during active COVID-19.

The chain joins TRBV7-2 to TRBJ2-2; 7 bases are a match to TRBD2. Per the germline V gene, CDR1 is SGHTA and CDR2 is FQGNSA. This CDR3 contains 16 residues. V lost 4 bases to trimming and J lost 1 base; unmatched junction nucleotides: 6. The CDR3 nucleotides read TGTGCCAGCAGCTGGGCGGGACTACTGAACACCGGGGAGCTGTTTTTT. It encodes CASSWAGLLNTGELFF.

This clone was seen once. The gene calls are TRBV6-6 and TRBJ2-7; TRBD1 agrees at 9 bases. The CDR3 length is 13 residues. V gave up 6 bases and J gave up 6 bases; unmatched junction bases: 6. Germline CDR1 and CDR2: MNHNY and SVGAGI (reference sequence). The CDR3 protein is CASSRQGEAEQYF. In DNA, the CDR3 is TGTGCCAGCAGCAGACAGGGGGAGGCCGAGCAGTACTTC.

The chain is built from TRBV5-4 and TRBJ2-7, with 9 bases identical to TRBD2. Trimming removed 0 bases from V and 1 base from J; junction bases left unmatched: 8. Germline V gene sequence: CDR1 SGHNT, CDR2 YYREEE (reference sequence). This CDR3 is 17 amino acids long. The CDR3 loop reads CASSLEASGTRSYEQYF. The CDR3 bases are TGTGCCAGCAGCTTGGAGGCTAGCGGGACCAGGTCCTACGAGCAGTACTTC.

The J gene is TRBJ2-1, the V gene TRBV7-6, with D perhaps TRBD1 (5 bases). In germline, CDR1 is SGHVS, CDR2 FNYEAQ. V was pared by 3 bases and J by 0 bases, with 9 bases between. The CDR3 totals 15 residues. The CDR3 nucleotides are TGTGCCAGCAGCTTCAGGGCAAACTCCTACAATGAGCAGTTCTTC. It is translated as CASSFRANSYNEQFF.

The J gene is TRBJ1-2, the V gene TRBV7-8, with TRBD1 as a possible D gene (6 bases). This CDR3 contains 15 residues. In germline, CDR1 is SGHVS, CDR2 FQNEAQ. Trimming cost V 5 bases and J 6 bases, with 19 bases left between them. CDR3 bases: TGTGCCAGCAGCCGAGCCGGACAGAAAGGTCATGGCTACACCTTC. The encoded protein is CASSRAGQKGHGYTF.

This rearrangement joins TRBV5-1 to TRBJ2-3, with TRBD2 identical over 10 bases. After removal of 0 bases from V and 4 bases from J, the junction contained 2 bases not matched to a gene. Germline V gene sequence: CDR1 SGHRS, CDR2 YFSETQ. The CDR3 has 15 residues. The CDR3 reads CASSLGLAGADTQYF. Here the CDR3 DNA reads TGCGCCAGCAGCTTGGGGCTAGCGGGAGCAGATACGCAGTATTTT.

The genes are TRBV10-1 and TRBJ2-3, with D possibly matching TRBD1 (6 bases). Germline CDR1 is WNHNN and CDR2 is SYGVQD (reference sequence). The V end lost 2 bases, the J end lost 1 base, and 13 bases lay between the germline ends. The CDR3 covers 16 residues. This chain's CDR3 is CASSEQGITGTDTQYF. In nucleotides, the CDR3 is TGCGCCAGCAGTGAGCAGGGGATCACCGGCACAGATACGCAGTATTTT.

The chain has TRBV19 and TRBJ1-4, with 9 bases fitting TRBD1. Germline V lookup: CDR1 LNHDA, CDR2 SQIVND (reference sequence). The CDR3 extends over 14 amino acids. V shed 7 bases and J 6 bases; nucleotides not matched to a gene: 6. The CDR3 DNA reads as TGTGCCAGTACCTCGGGACAGGGAGATGAAAAACTGTTTTTT. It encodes CASTSGQGDEKLFF.

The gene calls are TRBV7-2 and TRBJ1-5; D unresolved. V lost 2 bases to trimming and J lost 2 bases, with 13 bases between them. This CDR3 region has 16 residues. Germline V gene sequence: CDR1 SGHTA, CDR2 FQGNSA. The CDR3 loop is CASSLSAGIGNQPQHF. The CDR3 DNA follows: TGTGCCAGCAGCTTAAGTGCGGGGATCGGCAATCAGCCCCAGCATTTT.

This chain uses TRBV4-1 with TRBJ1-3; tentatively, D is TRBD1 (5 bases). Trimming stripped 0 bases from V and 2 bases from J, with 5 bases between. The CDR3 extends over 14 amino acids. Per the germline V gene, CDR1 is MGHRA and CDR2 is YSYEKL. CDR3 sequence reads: CASSQDRAGNTIYF. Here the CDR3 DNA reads TGCGCCAGCAGCCAAGACAGGGCTGGAAACACCATATATTTT.

CDR3 protein: CASSFRPGQGPGTGELFF. As DNA, the CDR3 is TGCGCCAGCAGCTTTCGTCCCGGACAGGGCCCGGGAACCGGGGAGCTGTTTTTT. The chain recombines TRBV5-1 with TRBJ2-2; TRBD1 agrees at 8 bases. V shed 2 bases, J shed 5 bases, and the junction held 14 bases outside the gene matches. Germline V gives CDR1 SGHRS, CDR2 YFSETQ. The CDR3 is 18 residues long.

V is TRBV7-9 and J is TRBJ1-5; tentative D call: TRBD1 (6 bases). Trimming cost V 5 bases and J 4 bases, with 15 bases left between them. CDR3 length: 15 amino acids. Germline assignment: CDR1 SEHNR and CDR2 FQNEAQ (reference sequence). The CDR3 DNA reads TGTGCCAGCAGCCTCGGACAGACACCGAATCAGCCCCAGCATTTT. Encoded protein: CASSLGQTPNQPQHF.